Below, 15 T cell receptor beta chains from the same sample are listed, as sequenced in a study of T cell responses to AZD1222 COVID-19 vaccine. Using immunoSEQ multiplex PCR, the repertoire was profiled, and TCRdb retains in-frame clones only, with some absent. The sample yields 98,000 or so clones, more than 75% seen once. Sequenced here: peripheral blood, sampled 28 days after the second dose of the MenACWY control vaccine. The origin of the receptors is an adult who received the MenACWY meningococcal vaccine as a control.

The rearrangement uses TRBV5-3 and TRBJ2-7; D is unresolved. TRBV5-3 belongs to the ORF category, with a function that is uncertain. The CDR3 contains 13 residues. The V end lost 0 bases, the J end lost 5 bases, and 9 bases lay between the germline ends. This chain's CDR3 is CARSLAFRHEQYF. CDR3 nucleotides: TGTGCCAGAAGCTTGGCGTTTCGCCACGAGCAGTACTTC.

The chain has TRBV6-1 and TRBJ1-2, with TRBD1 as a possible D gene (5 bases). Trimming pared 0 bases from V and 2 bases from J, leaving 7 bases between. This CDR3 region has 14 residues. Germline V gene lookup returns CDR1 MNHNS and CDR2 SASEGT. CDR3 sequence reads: CASSEAGTNYGYTF. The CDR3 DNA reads TGTGCCAGCAGTGAAGCCGGGACGAACTATGGCTACACCTTC.

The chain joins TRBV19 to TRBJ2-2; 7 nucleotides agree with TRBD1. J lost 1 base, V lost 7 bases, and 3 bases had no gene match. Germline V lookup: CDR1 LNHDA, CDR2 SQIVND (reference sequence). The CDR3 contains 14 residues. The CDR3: CASNAGGNTGELFF. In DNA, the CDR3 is TGTGCCAGTAACGCAGGGGGGAACACCGGGGAGCTGTTTTTT.

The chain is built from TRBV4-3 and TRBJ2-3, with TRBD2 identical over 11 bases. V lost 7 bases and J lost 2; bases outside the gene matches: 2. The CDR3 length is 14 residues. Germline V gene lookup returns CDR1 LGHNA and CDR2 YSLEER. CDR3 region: CASKTSGDTDTQYF. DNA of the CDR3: TGCGCCAGCAAGACTAGCGGGGACACAGATACGCAGTATTTT.

In DNA form, the CDR3 reads TGTGCCAGCAGCCATGGGCTTCTACAAGAGACCCAGTACTTC. Protein product: CASSHGLLQETQYF. This chain links TRBV14 with TRBJ2-5; unclear D gene. The CDR3 is 14 residues long. Germline CDR1 and CDR2: SGHDN and FVKESK. V lost 3 bases and J 2 bases, leaving 10 bases between the germline ends.

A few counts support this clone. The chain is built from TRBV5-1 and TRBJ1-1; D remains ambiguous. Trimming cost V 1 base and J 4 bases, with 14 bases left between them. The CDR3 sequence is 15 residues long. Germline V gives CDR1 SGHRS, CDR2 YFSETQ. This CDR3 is CASSLTPTPGTEAFF. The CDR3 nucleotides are TGCGCCAGCAGCTTGACCCCGACACCCGGCACTGAAGCTTTCTTT.

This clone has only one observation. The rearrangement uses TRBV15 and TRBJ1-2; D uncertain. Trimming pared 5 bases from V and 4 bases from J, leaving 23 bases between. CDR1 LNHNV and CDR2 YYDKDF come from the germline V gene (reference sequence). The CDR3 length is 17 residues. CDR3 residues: CATSPKTHSLGSYGYTF. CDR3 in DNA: TGTGCCACCAGCCCAAAAACCCACAGCCTTGGCTCCTATGGCTACACCTTC.

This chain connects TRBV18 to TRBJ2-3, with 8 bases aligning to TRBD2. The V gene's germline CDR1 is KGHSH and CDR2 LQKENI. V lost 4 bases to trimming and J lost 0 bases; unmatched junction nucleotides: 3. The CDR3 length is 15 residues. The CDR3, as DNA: TGTGCCAGCTCACAGTCTAGCGGGAGCACAGATACGCAGTATTTT. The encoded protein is CASSQSSGSTDTQYF.

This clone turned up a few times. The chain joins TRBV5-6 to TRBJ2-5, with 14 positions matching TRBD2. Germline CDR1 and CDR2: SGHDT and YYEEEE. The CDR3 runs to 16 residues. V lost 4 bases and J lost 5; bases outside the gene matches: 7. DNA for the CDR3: TGTGCCAGCAGCCGACTAGCGGGGGGGCCGGAGGAGACCCAGTACTTC. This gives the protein CASSRLAGGPEETQYF.

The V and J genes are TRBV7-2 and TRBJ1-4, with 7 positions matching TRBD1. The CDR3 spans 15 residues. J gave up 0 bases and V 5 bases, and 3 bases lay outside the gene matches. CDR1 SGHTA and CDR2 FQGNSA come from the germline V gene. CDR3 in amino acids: CASSRDSSTNEKLFF. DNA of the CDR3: TGTGCCAGCAGCCGGGACAGTTCAACTAATGAAAAACTGTTTTTT.

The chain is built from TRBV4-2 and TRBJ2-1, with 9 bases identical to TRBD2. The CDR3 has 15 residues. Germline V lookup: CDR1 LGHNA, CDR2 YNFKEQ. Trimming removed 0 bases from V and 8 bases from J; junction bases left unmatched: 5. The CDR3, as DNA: TGTGCCAGCAGCCAAGAGCGGGGGGGCCACTATGAGCAGTTCTTC. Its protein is CASSQERGGHYEQFF.

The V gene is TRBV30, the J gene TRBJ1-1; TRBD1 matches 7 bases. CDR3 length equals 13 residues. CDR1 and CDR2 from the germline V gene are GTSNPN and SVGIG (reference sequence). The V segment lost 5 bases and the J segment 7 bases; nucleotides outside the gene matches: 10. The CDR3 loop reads CAWGETGAVEAFF. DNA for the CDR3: TGTGCCTGGGGAGAAACAGGGGCTGTTGAAGCTTTCTTT.

The CDR3 loop is CATSRGGQGRTDTQYF. CDR3 sequence (DNA): TGTGCCACCAGCAGGGGGGGACAGGGACGGACAGATACGCAGTATTTT. The rearrangement uses TRBV15 and TRBJ2-3; the match to TRBD1 covers 9 bases. Germline loops: CDR1 LNHNV, CDR2 YYDKDF (reference sequence). Germline trimming cut 3 bases from V and 3 bases from J; bases unmatched to any gene: 7. This CDR3 spans 16 amino acids.

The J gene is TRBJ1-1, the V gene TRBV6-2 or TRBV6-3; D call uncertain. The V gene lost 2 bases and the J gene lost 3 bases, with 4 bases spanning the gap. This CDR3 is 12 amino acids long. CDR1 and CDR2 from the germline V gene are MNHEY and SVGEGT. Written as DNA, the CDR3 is TGTGCCAGCAGTTACCGGGACACTGAAGCTTTCTTT. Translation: CASSYRDTEAFF.

DNA for the CDR3: TGTGCCAGCAGCCCAGACCAGGGGCGGGGTGAAGCTTTCTTT. Translation gives CASSPDQGRGEAFF. The chain uses TRBV6-5 and TRBJ1-1; D possibly corresponds to TRBD1 (6 bases). From germline, CDR1 is MNHEY and CDR2 SVGAGI. The CDR3 runs 14 residues. V lost 6 bases and J 7 bases, leaving 18 bases between the germline ends.